This TCR beta chain originates from a study of blood T cell repertoires in COVID-19. The wider study: PBMCs, B-cell-depleted T cells, or T cells provided the cDNA or gDNA that made up the material.

The CDR3 runs to 17 residues. Trimming cost V 0 bases and J 10 bases; bases outside gene matches: 8. Germline values: CDR1 SGDLS, CDR2 YYNGEE. Profiled with immunoSEQ multiplex PCR; TCRdb holds only in-frame clones, not every one. The data contain more than 100,000 clones, 80% to 90% of them singletons. The chain has TRBV9 and TRBJ2-1; 15 nucleotides line up with TRBD2. Source material: peripheral blood. The sequence was obtained from a man between 50 and 59 years old with active COVID-19. For the CDR3, the DNA is TGTGCCAGCAGCGTAGCCGGGAGGACTAGCGGGGGGGTGGAGCAGTTCTTC. It is translated as CASSVAGRTSGGVEQFF.